This T cell receptor beta chain was identified during a study of blood T cells in healthy people across ages. It was with a sample-barcoded 5' primer and a J-beta primer mix that a second PCR of roughly 6 to 12 cycles was run. TCRdb passed the 5' RACE reads through MiXCR, listing each CDR3 protein once. Of 550,000 to 600,000 distinct CDR3 sequences listed, under 55% are singletons. Germline V gives CDR1 SEHNR, CDR2 FQNEAQ (reference sequence). Trimming removed 3 bases at V and 0 bases at J, with 9 bases between. This CDR3 contains 16 residues. The rearrangement links TRBV7-9 to TRBJ2-6; D uncertain. The sequenced sample was blood. The sequence was obtained from a man older than 75 in good health. The CDR3 DNA reads as TGTGCCAGCAGCTTGATGGGCGACTCTGGGGCCAACGTCCTGACTTTC. It is translated as CASSLMGDSGANVLTF. Supplemented by reference TRBV7-9 and TRBJ2-6, the full variable domain reads DTGVSQNPRHKITKRGQNVTFRCDPISEHNRLYWYRQTLGQGPEFLTYFQNEAQLEKSRLLSDRFSAERPKGSFSTLEIQRTEQGDSAMYLCASSLMGDSGANVLTFGAGSRLTVL.